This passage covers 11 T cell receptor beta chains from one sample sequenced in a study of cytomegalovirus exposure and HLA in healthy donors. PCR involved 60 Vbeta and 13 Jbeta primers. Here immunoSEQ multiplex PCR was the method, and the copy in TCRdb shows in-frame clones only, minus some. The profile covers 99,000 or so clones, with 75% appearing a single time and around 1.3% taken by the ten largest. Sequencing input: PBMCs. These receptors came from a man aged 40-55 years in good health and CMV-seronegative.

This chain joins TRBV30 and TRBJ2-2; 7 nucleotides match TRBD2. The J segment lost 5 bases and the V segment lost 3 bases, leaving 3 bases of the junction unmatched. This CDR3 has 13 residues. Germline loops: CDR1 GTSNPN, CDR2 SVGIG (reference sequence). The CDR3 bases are TGTGCCTGGAGAGCGGGATATACCGGGGAGCTGTTTTTT. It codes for CAWRAGYTGELFF.

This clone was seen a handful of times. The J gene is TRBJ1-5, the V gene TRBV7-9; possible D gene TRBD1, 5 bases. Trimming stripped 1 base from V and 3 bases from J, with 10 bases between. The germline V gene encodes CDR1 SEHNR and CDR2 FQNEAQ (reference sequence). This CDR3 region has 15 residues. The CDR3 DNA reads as TGTGCCAGCAGCTTAGACGGGGGTTTCAATCAGCCCCAGCATTTT. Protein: CASSLDGGFNQPQHF.

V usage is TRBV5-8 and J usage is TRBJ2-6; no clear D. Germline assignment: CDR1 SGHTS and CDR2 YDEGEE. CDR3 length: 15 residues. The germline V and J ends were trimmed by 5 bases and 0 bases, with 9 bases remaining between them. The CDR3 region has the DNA TGTGCCAGCAGGCCCAGGTTCTCTGGGGCCAACGTCCTGACTTTC. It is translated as CASRPRFSGANVLTF.

CDR3 nucleotide sequence: TGTGCCAGCAGTGAAGCGCTCTTTGGACAGGATGACGAGCAGTACTTC. Translating gives CASSEALFGQDDEQYF. The chain has TRBV6-1 and TRBJ2-7; 7 nucleotides line up with TRBD1. The CDR3 runs to 16 residues. J gave up 5 bases and V 0 bases, and 10 bases lay outside the gene matches. Germline assignment: CDR1 MNHNS and CDR2 SASEGT.

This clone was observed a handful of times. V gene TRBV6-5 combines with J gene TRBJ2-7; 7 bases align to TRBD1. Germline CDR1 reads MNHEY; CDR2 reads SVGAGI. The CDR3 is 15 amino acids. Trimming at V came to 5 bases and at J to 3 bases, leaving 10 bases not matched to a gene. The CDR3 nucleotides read TGTGCCAGCAGTACCACCGGGACAGAAGGCTACGAGCAGTACTTC. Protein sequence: CASSTTGTEGYEQYF.

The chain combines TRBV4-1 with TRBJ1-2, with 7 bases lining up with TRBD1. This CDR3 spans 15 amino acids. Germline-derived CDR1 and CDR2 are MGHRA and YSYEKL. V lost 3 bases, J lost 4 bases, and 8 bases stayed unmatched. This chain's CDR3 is CASSHGRTGLYGYTF. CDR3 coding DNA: TGCGCCAGCAGCCATGGACGGACAGGCCTCTATGGCTACACCTTC.

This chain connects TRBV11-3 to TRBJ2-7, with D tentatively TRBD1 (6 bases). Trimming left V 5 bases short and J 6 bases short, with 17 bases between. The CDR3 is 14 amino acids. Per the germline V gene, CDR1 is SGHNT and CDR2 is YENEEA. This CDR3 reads CASSAKGDFREQYF. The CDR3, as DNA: TGTGCCAGCAGCGCCAAGGGGGATTTTCGCGAGCAGTACTTC.

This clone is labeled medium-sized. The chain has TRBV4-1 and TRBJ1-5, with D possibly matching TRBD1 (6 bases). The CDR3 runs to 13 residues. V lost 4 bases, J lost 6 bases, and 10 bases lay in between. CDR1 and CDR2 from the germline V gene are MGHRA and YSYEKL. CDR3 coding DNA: TGCGCCAGCAGCCGAACAGGGTCTCAGCCCCAGCATTTT. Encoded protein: CASSRTGSQPQHF.

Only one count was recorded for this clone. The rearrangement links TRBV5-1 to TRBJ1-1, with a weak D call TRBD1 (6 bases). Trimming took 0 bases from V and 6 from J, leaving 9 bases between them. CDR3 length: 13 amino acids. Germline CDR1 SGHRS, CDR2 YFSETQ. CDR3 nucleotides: TGCGCCAGCAGCTTGGGTGGACAGCCTGAAGCTTTCTTT. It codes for CASSLGGQPEAFF.

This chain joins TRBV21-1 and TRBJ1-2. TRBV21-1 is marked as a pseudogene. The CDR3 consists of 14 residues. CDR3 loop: CASSNGGINYGYTF. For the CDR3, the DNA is TGTGCCAGCAGCAATGGGGGGATTAACTATGGCTACACCTTC.

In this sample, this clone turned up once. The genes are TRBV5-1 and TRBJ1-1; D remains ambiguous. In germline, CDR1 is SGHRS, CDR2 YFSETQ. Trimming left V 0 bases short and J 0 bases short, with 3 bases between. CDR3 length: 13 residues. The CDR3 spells CASSLAVNTEAFF. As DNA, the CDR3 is TGCGCCAGCAGCTTGGCAGTGAACACTGAAGCTTTCTTT. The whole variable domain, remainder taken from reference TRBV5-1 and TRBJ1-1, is KAGVTQTPRYLIKTRGQQVTLSCSPISGHRSVSWYQQTPGQGLQFLFEYFSETQRNKGNFPGRFSGRQFSNSRSEMNVSTLELGDSALYLCASSLAVNTEAFFGQGTRLTVV.